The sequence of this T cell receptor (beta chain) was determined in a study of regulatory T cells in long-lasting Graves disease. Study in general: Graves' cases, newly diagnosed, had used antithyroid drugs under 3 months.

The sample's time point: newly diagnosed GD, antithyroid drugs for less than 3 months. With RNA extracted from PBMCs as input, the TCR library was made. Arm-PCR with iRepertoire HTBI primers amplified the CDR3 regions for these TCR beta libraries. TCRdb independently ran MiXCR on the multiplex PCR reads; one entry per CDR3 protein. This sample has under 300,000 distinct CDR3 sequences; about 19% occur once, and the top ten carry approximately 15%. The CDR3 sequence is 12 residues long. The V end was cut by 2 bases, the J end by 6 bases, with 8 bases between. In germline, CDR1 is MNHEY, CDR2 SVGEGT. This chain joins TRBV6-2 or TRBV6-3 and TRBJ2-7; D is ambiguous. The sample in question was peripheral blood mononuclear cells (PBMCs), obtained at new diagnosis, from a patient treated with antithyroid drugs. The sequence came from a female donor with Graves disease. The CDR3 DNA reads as TGTGCCAGCAGTTACCCCACGATCGAGCAGTACTTC. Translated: CASSYPTIEQYF.